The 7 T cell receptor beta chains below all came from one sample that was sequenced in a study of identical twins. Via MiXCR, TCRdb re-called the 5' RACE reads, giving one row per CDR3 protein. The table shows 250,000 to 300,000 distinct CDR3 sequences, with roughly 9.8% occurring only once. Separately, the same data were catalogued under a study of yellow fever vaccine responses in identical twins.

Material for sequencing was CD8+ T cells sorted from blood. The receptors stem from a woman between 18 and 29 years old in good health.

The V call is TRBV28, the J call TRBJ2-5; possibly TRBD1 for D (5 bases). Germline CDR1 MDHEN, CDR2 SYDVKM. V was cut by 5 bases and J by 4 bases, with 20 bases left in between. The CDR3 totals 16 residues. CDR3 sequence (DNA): TGTGCCAGCAGTCCCCTTGCCGCCAGGGATCGAGAGACCCAGTACTTC. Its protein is CASSPLAARDRETQYF.

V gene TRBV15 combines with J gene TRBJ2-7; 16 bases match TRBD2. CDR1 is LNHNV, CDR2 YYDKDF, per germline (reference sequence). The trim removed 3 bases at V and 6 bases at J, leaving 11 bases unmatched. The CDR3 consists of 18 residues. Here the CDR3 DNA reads TGTGCCACCAGCAGCGCGGGACTAGCGGGAGGGCCTTTGGGCGAGCAGTACTTC. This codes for CATSSAGLAGGPLGEQYF.

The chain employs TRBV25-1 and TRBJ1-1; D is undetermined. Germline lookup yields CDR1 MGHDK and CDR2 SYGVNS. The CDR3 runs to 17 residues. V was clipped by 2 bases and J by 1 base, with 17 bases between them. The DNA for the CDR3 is TGTGCCAGCAGTGAAATGGGCCTAACGATGAGGAACACTGAAGCTTTCTTT. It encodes CASSEMGLTMRNTEAFF.

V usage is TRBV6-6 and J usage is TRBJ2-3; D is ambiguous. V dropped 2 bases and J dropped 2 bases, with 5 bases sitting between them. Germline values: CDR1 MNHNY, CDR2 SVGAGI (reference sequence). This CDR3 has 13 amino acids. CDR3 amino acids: CASSYLATDTQYF. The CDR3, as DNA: TGTGCCAGCAGTTACCTGGCCACAGATACGCAGTATTTT.

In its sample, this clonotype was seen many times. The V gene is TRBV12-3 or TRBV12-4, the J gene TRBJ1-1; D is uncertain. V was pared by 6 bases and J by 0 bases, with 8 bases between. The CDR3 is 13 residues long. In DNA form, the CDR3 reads TGTGCCAGCAGGGGCAGCTTGAACACTGAAGCTTTCTTT. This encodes CASRGSLNTEAFF.

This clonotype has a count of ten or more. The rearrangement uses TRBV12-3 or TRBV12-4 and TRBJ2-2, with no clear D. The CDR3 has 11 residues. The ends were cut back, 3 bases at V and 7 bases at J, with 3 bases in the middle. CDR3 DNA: TGTGCCAGCAGTTTTGACGGGGAGCTGTTTTTT. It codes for CASSFDGELFF.

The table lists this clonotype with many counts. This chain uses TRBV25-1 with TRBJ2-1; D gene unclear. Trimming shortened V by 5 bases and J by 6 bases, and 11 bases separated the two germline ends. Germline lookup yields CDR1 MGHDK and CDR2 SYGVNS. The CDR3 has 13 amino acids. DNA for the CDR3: TGTGCCAGCAGTCCTGGGTCTGGCAATGAGCAGTTCTTC. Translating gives CASSPGSGNEQFF.